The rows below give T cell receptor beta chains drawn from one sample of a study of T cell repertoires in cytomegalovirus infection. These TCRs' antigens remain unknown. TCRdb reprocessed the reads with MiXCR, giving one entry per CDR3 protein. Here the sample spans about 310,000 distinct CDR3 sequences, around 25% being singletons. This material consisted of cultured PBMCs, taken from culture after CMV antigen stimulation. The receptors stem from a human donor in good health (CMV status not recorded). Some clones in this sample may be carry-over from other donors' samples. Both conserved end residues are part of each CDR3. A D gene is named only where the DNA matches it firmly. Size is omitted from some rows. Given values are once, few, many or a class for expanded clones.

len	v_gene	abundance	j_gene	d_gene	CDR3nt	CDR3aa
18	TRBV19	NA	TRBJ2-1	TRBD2	TGTGCCAGTTCCCGGGGCCTAGCGGGATCGAACTCCTACAATGAGCAGTTCTTC	CASSRGLAGSNSYNEQFF
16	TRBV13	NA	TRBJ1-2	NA	TGTGCCAGCAGCCTGGGCCGGGGTTTAAGCTGGCATGGCTACACCTTC	CASSLGRGLSWHGYTF
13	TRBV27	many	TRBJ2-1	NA	TGTGCCAGCAGTTCCAACGGGTACAATGAGCAGTTCTTC	CASSSNGYNEQFF
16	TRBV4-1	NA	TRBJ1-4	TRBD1	TGCGCCAGCAGCTCCCTACAGGGGGCAACTAATGAAAAACTGTTTTTT	CASSSLQGATNEKLFF
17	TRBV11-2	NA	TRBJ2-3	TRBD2	TGTGCCAGCAGCCCCCGCCCTGCTAGCGGGAGGGTAGATACGCAGTATTTT	CASSPRPASGRVDTQYF
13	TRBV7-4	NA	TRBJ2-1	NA	TGTGCCAGTACCCGGACAACCTACAATGAGCAGTTCTTC	CASTRTTYNEQFF
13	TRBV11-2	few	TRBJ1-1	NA	TGTGCCAGCAGCTTAGGTTTCGCGGAAAAAGCTTTCTTT	CASSLGFAEKAFF
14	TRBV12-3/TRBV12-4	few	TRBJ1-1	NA	TGTGCCAGCACCTACGACGCGGGGGTCACTGAAGCTTTCTTT	CASTYDAGVTEAFF
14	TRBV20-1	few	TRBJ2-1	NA	TGCAGTGCTAGAGGGGCAGTCTCCTACAATGAGCAGTTCTTC	CSARGAVSYNEQFF
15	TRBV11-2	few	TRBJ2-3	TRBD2	TGTGCCAGCAGCTTTTTGGCGGGAGAGGCAGATACGCAGTATTTT	CASSFLAGEADTQYF
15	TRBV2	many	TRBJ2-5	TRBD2	TGTGCCAGCAGTGTAGCGGGAGGGCCGTCGGAGACCCAGTACTTC	CASSVAGGPSETQYF
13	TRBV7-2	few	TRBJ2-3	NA	TGTGCCAGCAGCGTGGCCTACACAGATACGCAGTATTTT	CASSVAYTDTQYF
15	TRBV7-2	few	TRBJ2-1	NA	TGTGCCAGCAGCTTGAGAGTTCCCTCCTACAATGAGCAGTTCTTC	CASSLRVPSYNEQFF
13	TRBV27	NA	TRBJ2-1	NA	TGTGCCAGCAGCGATCGGGTAGCGTATGAGCAGTTCTTC	CASSDRVAYEQFF
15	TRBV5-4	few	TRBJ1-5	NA	TGTGCCAGCAGCCCGACAGTCGATAGCAATCAGCCCCAGCATTTT	CASSPTVDSNQPQHF
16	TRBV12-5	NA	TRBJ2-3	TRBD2	TGTGCTAGTGGTTCTACCCCTAGCGGGAGACCAGATACGCAGTATTTT	CASGSTPSGRPDTQYF
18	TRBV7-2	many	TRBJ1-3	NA	TGTGCCAGCAGCCACGTGGGGGGCGTACTATCTACTGGAAACACCATATATTTT	CASSHVGGVLSTGNTIYF
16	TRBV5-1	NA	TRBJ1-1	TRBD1	TGCGCCAGCAGCTTGGCCCCGGGGACAGGGGGCAATGAAGCTTTCTTT	CASSLAPGTGGNEAFF
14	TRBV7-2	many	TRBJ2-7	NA	TGTGCCAGCAGCTTACACCAGCGGTCCTACGAGCAGTACTTC	CASSLHQRSYEQYF
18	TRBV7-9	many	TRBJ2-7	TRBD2	TGTGCCAGCAGCCCAAAAGAGACCGGGACTAGCGGGTTATACGAGCAGTACTTC	CASSPKETGTSGLYEQYF
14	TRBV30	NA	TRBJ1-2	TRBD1	TGTGCCTGGAGGGAACAGGGGTCGGACTATGGCTACACCTTC	CAWREQGSDYGYTF
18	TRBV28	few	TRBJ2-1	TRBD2	TGTGCCAGCAGCGCACGGCTAGCGGGAGGGCGTATTCACAATGAGCAGTTCTTC	CASSARLAGGRIHNEQFF
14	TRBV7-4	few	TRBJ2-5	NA	TGTGCCAGCAGCCCTATTCCAGGGCAGGAGACCCAGTACTTC	CASSPIPGQETQYF
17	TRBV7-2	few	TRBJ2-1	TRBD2	TGTGCCAGCAGCTCCCGGGTTCTAGCGGGAGGCGACAATGAGCTGTTCTTC	CASSSRVLAGGDNELFF
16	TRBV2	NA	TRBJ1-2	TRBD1	TGTGCCAGCAGGCAAGGGACAGCAGAAGTTAACTATGGCTACACCTTC	CASRQGTAEVNYGYTF
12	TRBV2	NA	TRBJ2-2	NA	TGTGCCAGCAGTGAACCCACCGGGGAGCTGTTTTTT	CASSEPTGELFF
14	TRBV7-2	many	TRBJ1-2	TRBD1	TGTGCCAGCAGCTCGGGACAGGGGAGTTATGGCTACACCTTC	CASSSGQGSYGYTF
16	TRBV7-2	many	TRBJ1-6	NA	TGTGCCAGCAGCTTAGCGGTACTGAGAGTAAATTCACCCCTCCACTTT	CASSLAVLRVNSPLHF
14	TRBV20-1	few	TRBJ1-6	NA	TGCAGTGCTAGAGACGTCCGGGAGAGTTCACCCCTCCACTTT	CSARDVRESSPLHF
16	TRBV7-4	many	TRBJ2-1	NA	TGTGCCAGCAGCTCCCGGGAGACAAAGAGAAACAATGAGCAGTTCTTC	CASSSRETKRNNEQFF
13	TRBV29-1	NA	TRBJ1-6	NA	TGCAGCGTTCGGAGTTCAGGAAATTCACCCCTCCACTTT	CSVRSSGNSPLHF
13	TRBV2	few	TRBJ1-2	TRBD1	TGTGCCAGCAGAACGACAGGGGAGTATGGCTACACCTTC	CASRTTGEYGYTF
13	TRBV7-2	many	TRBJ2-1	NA	TGTGCCAGCAGCCTCGGAATCTACAATGAGCAGTTCTTC	CASSLGIYNEQFF